The entry below gives a single T cell receptor (beta chain) sequence along with its context. Its antigen is not yet known. One base away there is no much larger clone; base qualities are not given. This sample is drawn from a study of T cell responses to AZD1222 COVID-19 vaccine (dated by TCRdb to 2020 to 2022). Regarding the research as a whole: Because spike-specific TCR depth and breadth did not differ between the two schedules, AZD1222 recipients who got a second dose at roughly 4 weeks were pooled with those who got a second dose at roughly 12 weeks. TCR sequencing covered roughly 230 trial participants: 207 given two doses of AZD1222 and 26 given two doses of MenACWY control vaccine. Enrollment into the trials was organized by age into subgroups of 18-55, 56-69 and 70-plus years, and those subgroups contained about 150, 27 and 61 TCR-sequenced participants, respectively. Points the paper makes about the study in general: The whole spike protein was spanned by vaccine-associated CD4 TCRs, and dominant responses were seen in regions 160-218 and 743-854. Most participants were white British and females outnumbered males, and the authors suggested that clonal diversity may have been underestimated. Epitopes outside the regions mutated in the B.1.351 and B.1.1.7 variants were reportedly recognized by nearly half of the unique spike-specific TCRs. Because no day 14 peak-response samples were available, repertoires were characterized only after the peak T cell response. In the small 56-69-year group, the increase in depth fell short of significance, most likely because of low power. After two AZD1222 doses, spike-specific TCR breadth and depth were significantly higher than at day 0 and than in MenACWY recipients. Only five or six AZD1222 recipients were SARS-CoV-2 seropositive at baseline, limiting conclusions about previously exposed vaccinees.

The CDR3 regions of human TCRbeta chains were subjected to immunosequencing. As for the original processing: Repertoire TCRs were matched against a reference library of SARS-CoV-2-specific TCRs generated with the MIRA antigen-specificity platform. Breadth meant the fraction of unique TCRs that were SARS-CoV-2-associated, whereas depth meant the fraction of total T cells that were SARS-CoV-2-associated. Using the MIRA data, each spike-specific TCR was mapped to the spike region that the TCR reacts to and placed in a CD4 or CD8 class. Log10-transformed breadth and depth values were compared by one-way ANOVA with Sidak's multiple comparisons tests. The clones in this table, taken by TCRdb from immuneACCESS, are in-frame only. Not every clone is retained; where verified, under half of the shortfall comes from an unresolved V gene, and the cause of the rest is unknown. That table is the source of V, J and clone size, and D and trimming were worked out from the DNA. The table for this sample lists approximately 28,000 clones; 93% of them were counted only once. Over 6.5% of the sample lies in the top ten.

The time point tag for this specimen amounts to: baseline before first vaccination. Vaccinee samples came from UK trials COV001 and COV002, including a single-blind randomized controlled phase 2/3 trial of AZD1222 (ChAdOx1 nCoV-19) in healthy adults. For TCRbeta chain sequencing, PBMC samples were collected from trial participants at day 0 and at day 28 after the second dose. The clonotype comes from an adult in good health. The starting material was peripheral blood, obtained on day 0 of AZD1222 vaccination.

The sequence in DNA is TGTGCCAGCAGCCAAATAGTGGGGGCTCTGAACACTGAAGCTTTCTTT. Translated, this is CASSQIVGALNTEAFF. Recombination connected TRBV14 to TRBJ1-1, with TRBD1 perhaps the D gene, on 6 matching bases. From the cysteine up to the phenylalanine, the CDR3 has a length of 16 residues. This entry keeps only the CDR3 DNA: 48 bases, framed from base 1. Per the germline V gene, SGHDN is the CDR1 and FVKESK is the CDR2. V drops 2 bases and J drops 0 bases, leaving 13 bases in between.